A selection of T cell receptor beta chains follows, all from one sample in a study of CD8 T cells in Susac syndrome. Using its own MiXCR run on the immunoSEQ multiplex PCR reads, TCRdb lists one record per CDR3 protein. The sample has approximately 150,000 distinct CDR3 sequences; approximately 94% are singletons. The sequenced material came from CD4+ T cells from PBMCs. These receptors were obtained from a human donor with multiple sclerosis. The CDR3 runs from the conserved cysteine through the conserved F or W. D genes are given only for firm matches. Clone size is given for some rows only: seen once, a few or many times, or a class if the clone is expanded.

CDR3 protein: CSVGDRGMSYEQYF
CDR3 DNA: TGCAGCGTGGGGGACAGGGGTATGTCCTACGAGCAGTACTTC
clone size: .
J gene: TRBJ2-7
V gene: TRBV29-1
D gene: TRBD1

CDR3 protein: CASSRRRYNEQFF
CDR3 DNA: TGTGCCAGCAGTCGTCGGAGATACAATGAGCAGTTCTTC
clone size: .
J gene: TRBJ2-1
V gene: TRBV5-4
D gene: .

CDR3 protein: CASTPTSGVSYNEQFF
CDR3 DNA: TGCGCCAGCACACCGACTAGCGGGGTTTCCTACAATGAGCAGTTCTTC
clone size: .
J gene: TRBJ2-1
V gene: TRBV5-1
D gene: TRBD2

CDR3 protein: CASSPFGGRTEAFF
CDR3 DNA: TGTGCCAGCAGCCCTTTTGGGGGGAGAACTGAAGCTTTCTTT
clone size: .
J gene: TRBJ1-1
V gene: TRBV2
D gene: .

CDR3 protein: CASSLGLAGSYEQYF
CDR3 DNA: TGTGCCAGCAGCTTGGGATTAGCGGGGTCCTACGAGCAGTACTTC
clone size: few
J gene: TRBJ2-7
V gene: TRBV5-8
D gene: TRBD2

CDR3 protein: CASGVSVTGELFF
CDR3 DNA: TGTGCCAGCGGCGTAAGCGTCACCGGGGAGCTGTTTTTT
clone size: .
J gene: TRBJ2-2
V gene: TRBV9
D gene: .

CDR3 protein: CASSPGRGETQYF
CDR3 DNA: TGTGCCAGCAGCCCGGGGAGGGGAGAGACCCAGTACTTC
clone size: .
J gene: TRBJ2-5
V gene: TRBV13
D gene: TRBD2

CDR3 protein: CASSPLEGARGGYTF
CDR3 DNA: TGTGCCAGCAGCCCCCTAGAGGGCGCTCGGGGTGGCTACACCTTC
clone size: .
J gene: TRBJ1-2
V gene: TRBV3-1
D gene: .

CDR3 protein: CASSLDRGLSGYTF
CDR3 DNA: TGTGCCAGCAGCTTGGACAGGGGGCTTAGTGGCTACACCTTC
clone size: .
J gene: TRBJ1-2
V gene: TRBV5-4
D gene: TRBD1

CDR3 protein: CASSEQPEAFF
CDR3 DNA: TGTGCCAGCAGTGAACAGCCGGAAGCTTTCTTT
clone size: .
J gene: TRBJ1-1
V gene: TRBV2
D gene: .

CDR3 protein: CASSGKGTSGAYEQYF
CDR3 DNA: TGTGCCAGCAGCGGAAAAGGGACTAGCGGAGCCTACGAGCAGTACTTC
clone size: .
J gene: TRBJ2-7
V gene: TRBV5-4
D gene: TRBD2

CDR3 protein: CASSWASQETQYF
CDR3 DNA: TGTGCCAGCAGTTGGGCTAGCCAAGAGACCCAGTACTTC
clone size: .
J gene: TRBJ2-5
V gene: TRBV27
D gene: .

CDR3 protein: CASIPRGAQGHTF
CDR3 DNA: TGTGCCAGCATCCCCCGGGGGGCGCAAGGCCACACCTTC
clone size: .
J gene: TRBJ1-2
V gene: TRBV28
D gene: .

CDR3 protein: CASSQLGSGVDTGNTIYF
CDR3 DNA: TGTGCCAGCAGCCAATTAGGTTCGGGGGTCGACACTGGAAACACCATATATTTT
clone size: .
J gene: TRBJ1-3
V gene: TRBV4-2
D gene: .

CDR3 protein: CAWSLRQGEYGYTF
CDR3 DNA: TGTGCCTGGAGTTTACGACAGGGAGAATATGGCTACACCTTC
clone size: .
J gene: TRBJ1-2
V gene: TRBV30
D gene: TRBD1

CDR3 protein: CASSEWRLAGGDEQFF
CDR3 DNA: TGTGCCAGCAGTGAATGGAGACTAGCGGGGGGTGATGAGCAGTTCTTC
clone size: .
J gene: TRBJ2-1
V gene: TRBV25-1
D gene: TRBD2

CDR3 protein: CASSTVYEQFF
CDR3 DNA: TGTGCCAGCAGCACCGTTTATGAGCAGTTCTTC
clone size: .
J gene: TRBJ2-1
V gene: TRBV7-9
D gene: .

CDR3 protein: CASSTQGQLLGYTF
CDR3 DNA: TGTGCCAGTAGTACTCAGGGACAGCTGCTTGGCTACACCTTC
clone size: .
J gene: TRBJ1-2
V gene: TRBV19
D gene: TRBD1

CDR3 protein: CSASRDRNQPQHF
CDR3 DNA: TGCAGTGCTAGCCGGGACAGAAATCAGCCCCAGCATTTT
clone size: .
J gene: TRBJ1-5
V gene: TRBV20-1
D gene: TRBD1

CDR3 protein: CAWSEEVNSYNSPLHF
CDR3 DNA: TGTGCCTGGAGTGAGGAGGTTAACTCCTATAATTCACCCCTCCACTTT
clone size: .
J gene: TRBJ1-6
V gene: TRBV30
D gene: .

CDR3 protein: CASSHASQETQYF
CDR3 DNA: TGTGCCAGCAGCCATGCCAGCCAAGAGACCCAGTACTTC
clone size: once
J gene: TRBJ2-5
V gene: TRBV3-1
D gene: .

CDR3 protein: CASSVGQGAYGELFF
CDR3 DNA: TGTGCCAGCAGCGTAGGACAGGGGGCGTACGGGGAGCTGTTTTTT
clone size: .
J gene: TRBJ2-2
V gene: TRBV9
D gene: TRBD1

CDR3 protein: CATSEEKTGELFF
CDR3 DNA: TGTGCCACCAGTGAGGAGAAAACCGGGGAGCTGTTTTTT
clone size: .
J gene: TRBJ2-2
V gene: TRBV24-1
D gene: .

CDR3 protein: CASSETYYSNQPQHF
CDR3 DNA: TGTGCCAGCAGTGAGACATATTATAGCAATCAGCCCCAGCATTTT
clone size: .
J gene: TRBJ1-5
V gene: TRBV2
D gene: .

CDR3 protein: CASSSGQGYYEQYF
CDR3 DNA: TGTGCCAGCAGTTCGGGACAGGGATACTACGAGCAGTACTTC
clone size: .
J gene: TRBJ2-7
V gene: TRBV12-3/TRBV12-4
D gene: TRBD1

CDR3 protein: CASSQVSTSGQETQYF
CDR3 DNA: TGTGCCAGCAGCCAAGTGTCAACTAGCGGCCAAGAGACCCAGTACTTC
clone size: .
J gene: TRBJ2-5
V gene: TRBV3-1
D gene: TRBD2

CDR3 protein: CASNSGQLTDTQYF
CDR3 DNA: TGTGCCAGCAACTCGGGACAGCTCACAGATACGCAGTATTTT
clone size: once
J gene: TRBJ2-3
V gene: TRBV6-6
D gene: TRBD1

CDR3 protein: CASGPGGALNEQFF
CDR3 DNA: TGTGCCAGCGGACCAGGGGGCGCACTTAATGAGCAGTTCTTC
clone size: .
J gene: TRBJ2-1
V gene: TRBV12-3/TRBV12-4
D gene: TRBD1

CDR3 protein: CASSPQGASDTQYF
CDR3 DNA: TGTGCCAGCAGCCCACAGGGGGCATCCGATACGCAGTATTTT
clone size: .
J gene: TRBJ2-3
V gene: TRBV27
D gene: TRBD1

CDR3 protein: CASSPRDSITNTQYF
CDR3 DNA: TGTGCCAGCAGCCCCCGGGACAGCATTACAAATACGCAGTATTTT
clone size: .
J gene: TRBJ2-3
V gene: TRBV13
D gene: TRBD1

CDR3 protein: CASSPLRSANEKLFF
CDR3 DNA: TGTGCCAGCTCACCTTTGAGGAGCGCTAATGAAAAACTGTTTTTT
clone size: .
J gene: TRBJ1-4
V gene: TRBV18
D gene: .

CDR3 protein: CSATETSATGELFF
CDR3 DNA: TGCAGTGCCACGGAGACTAGCGCCACCGGGGAGCTGTTTTTT
clone size: .
J gene: TRBJ2-2
V gene: TRBV20-1
D gene: TRBD2

CDR3 protein: CSARATGTNSPLHF
CDR3 DNA: TGCAGTGCTAGGGCGACAGGGACTAATTCACCCCTCCACTTT
clone size: .
J gene: TRBJ1-6
V gene: TRBV20-1
D gene: TRBD1

CDR3 protein: CASSMNRGDYQPQHF
CDR3 DNA: TGTGCCAGCAGTATGAATCGTGGGGACTATCAGCCCCAGCATTTT
clone size: once
J gene: TRBJ1-5
V gene: TRBV2
D gene: .

CDR3 protein: CASSPRSRTDTQYF
CDR3 DNA: TGTGCCAGCAGTCCCAGGAGCCGCACAGATACGCAGTATTTT
clone size: .
J gene: TRBJ2-3
V gene: TRBV12-3/TRBV12-4
D gene: .

CDR3 protein: CASSSPPVGRDLHQPQHF
CDR3 DNA: TGTGCCAGCAGCTCGCCCCCGGTCGGAAGGGACCTCCATCAGCCCCAGCATTTT
clone size: .
J gene: TRBJ1-5
V gene: TRBV7-6
D gene: .

CDR3 protein: CASRGSSGWSTDTQYF
CDR3 DNA: TGTGCCAGTAGGGGATCTAGCGGGTGGAGCACAGATACGCAGTATTTT
clone size: .
J gene: TRBJ2-3
V gene: TRBV19
D gene: TRBD2

CDR3 protein: CASSPTGGSGANVLTF
CDR3 DNA: TGTGCCAGCAGCCCGACTGGGGGTTCTGGGGCCAACGTCCTGACTTTC
clone size: once
J gene: TRBJ2-6
V gene: TRBV5-6
D gene: .

CDR3 protein: CASSSSGAGNTIYF
CDR3 DNA: TGCGCCAGCAGCTCCTCGGGGGCTGGAAACACCATATATTTT
clone size: .
J gene: TRBJ1-3
V gene: TRBV4-1
D gene: .

CDR3 protein: CASSPRTGQSGNTIYF
CDR3 DNA: TGTGCCAGCAGCCCTAGGACAGGGCAATCTGGAAACACCATATATTTT
clone size: .
J gene: TRBJ1-3
V gene: TRBV11-2
D gene: TRBD1

CDR3 protein: CASSPERLAGGRWGTGELFF
CDR3 DNA: TGTGCCAGCAGTCCAGAGAGACTAGCGGGAGGACGTTGGGGCACCGGGGAGCTGTTTTTT
clone size: .
J gene: TRBJ2-2
V gene: TRBV27
D gene: TRBD2

CDR3 protein: CASSQGVVADTQYF
CDR3 DNA: TGTGCCAGCAGCCAAGGTGTTGTTGCGGATACGCAGTATTTT
clone size: .
J gene: TRBJ2-3
V gene: TRBV3-1
D gene: .

CDR3 protein: CASSQVSLAADTQYF
CDR3 DNA: TGTGCCAGCAGCCAAGTTTCACTAGCGGCAGATACGCAGTATTTT
clone size: once
J gene: TRBJ2-3
V gene: TRBV3-1
D gene: TRBD2

CDR3 protein: CSAASSQAYEQYF
CDR3 DNA: TGCAGTGCTGCGTCGTCCCAGGCCTACGAGCAGTACTTC
clone size: .
J gene: TRBJ2-7
V gene: TRBV20-1
D gene: .

CDR3 protein: CASSQDLATTDTQYF
CDR3 DNA: TGTGCCAGCAGCCAAGATCTAGCGACCACAGATACGCAGTATTTT
clone size: .
J gene: TRBJ2-3
V gene: TRBV3-1
D gene: .

CDR3 protein: CSARRDRANQPQHF
CDR3 DNA: TGCAGTGCTAGACGGGACAGGGCTAATCAGCCCCAGCATTTT
clone size: .
J gene: TRBJ1-5
V gene: TRBV20-1
D gene: TRBD1

CDR3 protein: CASRSNGGYEQYF
CDR3 DNA: TGTGCCAGCAGATCTAACGGGGGCTACGAGCAGTACTTC
clone size: .
J gene: TRBJ2-7
V gene: TRBV25-1
D gene: .

CDR3 protein: CASSPREGAGELFF
CDR3 DNA: TGTGCCAGCAGCCCCCGGGAGGGAGCCGGGGAGCTGTTTTTT
clone size: .
J gene: TRBJ2-2
V gene: TRBV7-8
D gene: TRBD2

CDR3 protein: CASSLSGIGNQPQHF
CDR3 DNA: TGCGCCAGCAGCTTGTCGGGGATTGGCAATCAGCCCCAGCATTTT
clone size: .
J gene: TRBJ1-5
V gene: TRBV5-1
D gene: .